This TCR beta chain comes out of a study of T cells expressing NK-cell markers. In germline, CDR1 is SGHRS, CDR2 YFSETQ. The CDR3 totals 16 residues. TCRdb reprocessed the 5' RACE reads, with one entry per CDR3 protein and no DNA. This table lists 150,000 to 180,000 distinct CDR3 sequences. The chain couples TRBV5-1 to TRBJ2-1; without DNA, the TCRdb call of TRBD2 cannot be checked. Sequenced: blood T cells: a sorted CD56 or NKG2C T cell subset, CD4+ or CD8+ T cells, or bulk PBMC T cells (not recorded which). The sequence came from a woman in her fifties or sixties in good health. CDR3 region: CASSTLAGEGYNEQFF.